Listed here is a single TCR beta chain. The record originates from a study of blood T cell repertoires in COVID-19. Study in general: Nucleic acid was either cDNA or gDNA, and it came from T cells, B-cell-depleted T cells, or PBMCs.

Per the original data handling: Estimated nucleated cell counts came from reference gene primer amplification. TCRdb's table, derived via immunoSEQ multiplex PCR, lists solely in-frame clones and lacks some. The V and J calls and the clone size are those of that table, but D and trimming were determined from the DNA. The sample lists fewer than 250,000 clones, roughly 85% seen once, with about 2.5% in the top ten. Input material: peripheral blood. The TCR originated in a woman between 40 and 55 years old with active or convalescent COVID-19.

The CDR3 sequence is CARNEPEQGADTIYF. DNA for the CDR3: TGTGCCAGAAACGAACCGGAACAGGGGGCGGACACCATATATTTT. This chain links TRBV6-5 with TRBJ1-3; 9 positions agree with TRBD1. Germline CDR1 and CDR2: MNHEY and SVGAGI. The V gene end was trimmed by 9 bases and the J gene end by 8 bases; junction bases not matched to a gene: 14. This CDR3 has 15 amino acids.